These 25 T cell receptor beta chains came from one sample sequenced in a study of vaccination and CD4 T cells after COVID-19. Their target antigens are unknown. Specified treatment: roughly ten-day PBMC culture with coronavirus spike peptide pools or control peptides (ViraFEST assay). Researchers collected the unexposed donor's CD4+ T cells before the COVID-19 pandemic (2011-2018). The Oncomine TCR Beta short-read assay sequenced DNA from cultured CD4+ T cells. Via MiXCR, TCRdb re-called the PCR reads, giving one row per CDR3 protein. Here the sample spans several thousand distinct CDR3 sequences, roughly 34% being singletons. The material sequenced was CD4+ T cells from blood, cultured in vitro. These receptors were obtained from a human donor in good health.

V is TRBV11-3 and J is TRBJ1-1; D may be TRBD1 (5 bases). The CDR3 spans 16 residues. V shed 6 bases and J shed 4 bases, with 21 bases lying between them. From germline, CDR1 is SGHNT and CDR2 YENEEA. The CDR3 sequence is CASSLRDQRSTTEAFF. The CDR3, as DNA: TGTGCCAGCAGTTTAAGGGACCAAAGGTCTACCACTGAAGCTTTCTTT. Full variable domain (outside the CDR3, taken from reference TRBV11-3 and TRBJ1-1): EAGVVQSPRYKIIEKKQPVAFWCNPISGHNTLYWYLQNLGQGPELLIRYENEEAVDDSQLPKDRFSAERLKGVDSTLKIQPAELGDSAVYLCASSLRDQRSTTEAFFGQGTRLTVV.

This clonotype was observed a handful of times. CDR3 region: CASSPDRGGLTEAFF. In DNA, the CDR3 is TGTGCCAGCAGCCCGGACAGGGGGGGGTTGACTGAAGCTTTCTTT. This chain uses TRBV7-9 with TRBJ1-1; TRBD1 matches 10 bases. Losses at the gene ends were 5 bases for V and 5 bases for J; bases not matched to a gene: 8. Germline values: CDR1 SEHNR, CDR2 FQNEAQ (reference sequence). The CDR3 is 15 amino acids.

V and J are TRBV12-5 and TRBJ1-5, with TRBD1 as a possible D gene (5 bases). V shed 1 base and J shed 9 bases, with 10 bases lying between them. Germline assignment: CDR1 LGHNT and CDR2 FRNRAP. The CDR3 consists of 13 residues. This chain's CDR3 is CASGLATVAPQHF. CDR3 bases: TGTGCTAGTGGTTTGGCGACAGTCGCGCCCCAGCATTTT.

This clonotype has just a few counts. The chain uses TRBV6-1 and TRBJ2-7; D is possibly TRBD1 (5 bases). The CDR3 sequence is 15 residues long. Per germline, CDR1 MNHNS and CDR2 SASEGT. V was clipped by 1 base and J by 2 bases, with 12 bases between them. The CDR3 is CASSEVLRVPYEQYF. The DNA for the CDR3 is TGTGCCAGCAGTGAAGTACTCAGGGTTCCCTACGAGCAGTACTTC.

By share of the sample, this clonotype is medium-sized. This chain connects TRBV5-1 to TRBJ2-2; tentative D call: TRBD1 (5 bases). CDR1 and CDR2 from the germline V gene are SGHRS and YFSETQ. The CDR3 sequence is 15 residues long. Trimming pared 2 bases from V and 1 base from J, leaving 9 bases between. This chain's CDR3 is CASSFGHRNTGELFF. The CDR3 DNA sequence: TGCGCCAGCAGCTTTGGACACCGGAACACCGGGGAGCTGTTTTTT.

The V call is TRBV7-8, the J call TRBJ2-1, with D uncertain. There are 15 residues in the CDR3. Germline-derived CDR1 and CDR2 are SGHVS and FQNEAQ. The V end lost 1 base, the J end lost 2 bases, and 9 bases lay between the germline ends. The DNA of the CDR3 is TGTGCCAGCAGCTTAGGGGCCGCGGCCTACAATGAGCAGTTCTTC. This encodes CASSLGAAAYNEQFF.

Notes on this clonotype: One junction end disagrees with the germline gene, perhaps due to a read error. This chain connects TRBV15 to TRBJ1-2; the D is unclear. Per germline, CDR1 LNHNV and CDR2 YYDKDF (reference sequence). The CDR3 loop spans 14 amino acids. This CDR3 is CTTSRDHGLGGYTF. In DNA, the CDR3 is TGTACCACCAGCAGAGATCACGGCTTGGGTGGCTACACCTTC.

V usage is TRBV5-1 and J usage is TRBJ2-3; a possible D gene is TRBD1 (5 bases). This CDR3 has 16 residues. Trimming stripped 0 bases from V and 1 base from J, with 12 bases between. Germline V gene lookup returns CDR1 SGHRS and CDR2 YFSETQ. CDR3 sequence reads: CASSLAGIPGTDTQYF. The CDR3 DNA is TGCGCCAGCAGCTTGGCAGGGATTCCCGGCACAGATACGCAGTATTTT. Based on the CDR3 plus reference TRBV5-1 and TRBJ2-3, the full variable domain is KAGVTQTPRYLIKTRGQQVTLSCSPISGHRSVSWYQQTPGQGLQFLFEYFSETQRNKGNFPGRFSGRQFSNSRSEMNVSTLELGDSALYLCASSLAGIPGTDTQYFGPGTRLTVL.

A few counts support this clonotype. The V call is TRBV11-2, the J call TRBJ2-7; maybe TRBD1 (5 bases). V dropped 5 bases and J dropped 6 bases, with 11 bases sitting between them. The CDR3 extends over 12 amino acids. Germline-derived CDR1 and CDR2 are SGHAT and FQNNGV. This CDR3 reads CASSLNRFEQYF. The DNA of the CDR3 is TGTGCCAGCAGCCTCAACAGGTTCGAGCAGTACTTC.

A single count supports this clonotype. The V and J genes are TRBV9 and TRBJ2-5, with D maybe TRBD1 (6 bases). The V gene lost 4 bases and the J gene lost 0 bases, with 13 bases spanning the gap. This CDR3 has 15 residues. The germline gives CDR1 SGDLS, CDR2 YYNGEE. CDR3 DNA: TGTGCCAGCAGCCTCGGGACAATTTACCAAGAGACCCAGTACTTC. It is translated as CASSLGTIYQETQYF.

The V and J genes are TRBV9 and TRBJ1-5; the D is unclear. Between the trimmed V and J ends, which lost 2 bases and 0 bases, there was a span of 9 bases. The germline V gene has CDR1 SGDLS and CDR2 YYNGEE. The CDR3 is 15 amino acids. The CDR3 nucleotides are TGTGCCAGCAGCGTGGGGAGCCTTAGCAATCAGCCCCAGCATTTT. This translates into CASSVGSLSNQPQHF.

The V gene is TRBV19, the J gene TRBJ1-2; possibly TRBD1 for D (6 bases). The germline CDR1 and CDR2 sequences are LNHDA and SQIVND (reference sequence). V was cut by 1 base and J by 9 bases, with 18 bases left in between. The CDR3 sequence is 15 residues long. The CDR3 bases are TGTGCCAGTAGTATAGCCCAGACCGAGGACAGCCGCTACACCTTC. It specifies CASSIAQTEDSRYTF. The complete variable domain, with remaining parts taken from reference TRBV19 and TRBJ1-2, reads DGGITQSPKYLFRKEGQNVTLSCEQNLNHDAMYWYRQDPGQGLRLIYYSQIVNDFQKGDIAEGYSVSREKKESFPLTVTSAQKNPTAFYLCASSIAQTEDSRYTFGSGTRLTVV.

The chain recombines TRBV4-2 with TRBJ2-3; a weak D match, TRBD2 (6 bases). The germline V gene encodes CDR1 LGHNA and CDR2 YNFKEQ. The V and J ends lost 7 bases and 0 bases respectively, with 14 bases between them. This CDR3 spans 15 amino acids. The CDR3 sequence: CASTLIAASTDTQYF. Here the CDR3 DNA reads TGTGCCAGCACCCTAATAGCGGCTAGCACAGATACGCAGTATTTT.

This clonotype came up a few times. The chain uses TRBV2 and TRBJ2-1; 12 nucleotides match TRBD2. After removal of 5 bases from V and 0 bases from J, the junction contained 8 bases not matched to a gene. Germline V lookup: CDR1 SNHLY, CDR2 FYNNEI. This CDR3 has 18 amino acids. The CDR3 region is CASSHRLAGVSSYNEQFF. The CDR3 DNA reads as TGTGCCAGCAGTCACCGACTAGCGGGGGTTAGCTCCTACAATGAGCAGTTCTTC.

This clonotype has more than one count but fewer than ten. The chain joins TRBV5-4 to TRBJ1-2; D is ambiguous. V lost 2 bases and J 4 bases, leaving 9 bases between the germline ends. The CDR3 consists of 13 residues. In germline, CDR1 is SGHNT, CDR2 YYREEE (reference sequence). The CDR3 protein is CASSFDRFYGYTF. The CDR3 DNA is TGTGCCAGCAGCTTCGACCGATTCTATGGCTACACCTTC. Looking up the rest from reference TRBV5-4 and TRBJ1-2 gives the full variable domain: ETGVTQSPTHLIKTRGQQVTLRCSSQSGHNTVSWYQQALGQGPQFIFQYYREEENGRGNFPPRFSGLQFPNYSSELNVNALELDDSALYLCASSFDRFYGYTFGSGTRLTVV.

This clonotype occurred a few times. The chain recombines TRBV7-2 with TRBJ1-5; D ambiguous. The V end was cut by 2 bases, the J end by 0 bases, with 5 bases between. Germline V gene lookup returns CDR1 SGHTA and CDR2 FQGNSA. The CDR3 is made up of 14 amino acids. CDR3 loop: CASSLWDSNQPQHF. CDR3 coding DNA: TGTGCCAGCAGCTTATGGGATAGCAATCAGCCCCAGCATTTT.

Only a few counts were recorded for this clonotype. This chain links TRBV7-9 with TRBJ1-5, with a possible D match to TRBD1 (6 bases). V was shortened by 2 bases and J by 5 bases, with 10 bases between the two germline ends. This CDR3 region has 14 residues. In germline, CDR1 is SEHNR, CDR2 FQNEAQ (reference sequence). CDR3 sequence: CASSLSAGDQPQHF. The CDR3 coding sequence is TGTGCCAGCAGCTTAAGCGCAGGGGATCAGCCCCAGCATTTT. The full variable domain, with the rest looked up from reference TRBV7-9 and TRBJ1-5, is DTGVSQNPRHKITKRGQNVTFRCDPISEHNRLYWYRQTLGQGPEFLTYFQNEAQLEKSRLLSDRFSAERPKGSFSTLEIQRTEQGDSAMYLCASSLSAGDQPQHFGDGTRLSIL.

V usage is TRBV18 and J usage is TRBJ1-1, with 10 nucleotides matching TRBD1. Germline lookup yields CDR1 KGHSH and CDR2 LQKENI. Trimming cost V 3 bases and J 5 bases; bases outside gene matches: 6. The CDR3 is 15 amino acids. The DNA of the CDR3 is TGTGCCAGCTCACCTTTTGGACAGGGGGAGACTGAAGCTTTCTTT. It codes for CASSPFGQGETEAFF.

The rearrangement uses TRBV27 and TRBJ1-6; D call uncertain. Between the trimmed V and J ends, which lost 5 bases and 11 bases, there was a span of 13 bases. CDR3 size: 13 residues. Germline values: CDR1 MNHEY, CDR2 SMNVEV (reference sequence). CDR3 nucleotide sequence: TGTGCCAGCAGTGTTTCCCCCCCAACACCCCTCCACTTT. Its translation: CASSVSPPTPLHF.

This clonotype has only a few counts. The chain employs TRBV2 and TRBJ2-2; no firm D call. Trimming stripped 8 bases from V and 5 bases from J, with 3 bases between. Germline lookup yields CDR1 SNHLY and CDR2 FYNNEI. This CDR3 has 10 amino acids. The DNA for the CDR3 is TGTGCCAGCGGGACCGGGGAGCTGTTTTTT. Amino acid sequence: CASGTGELFF.

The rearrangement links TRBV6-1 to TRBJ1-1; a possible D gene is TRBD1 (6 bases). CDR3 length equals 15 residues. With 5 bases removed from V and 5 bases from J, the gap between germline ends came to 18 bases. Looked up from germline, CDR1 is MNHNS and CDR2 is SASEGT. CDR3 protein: CASSKSGAGGTEAFF. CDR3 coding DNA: TGTGCCAGCAGTAAATCGGGGGCGGGGGGGACTGAAGCTTTCTTT.

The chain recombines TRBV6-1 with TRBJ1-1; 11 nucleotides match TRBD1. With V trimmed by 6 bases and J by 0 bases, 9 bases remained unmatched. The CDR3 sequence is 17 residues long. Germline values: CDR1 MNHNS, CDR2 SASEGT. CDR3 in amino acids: CASRKIGQGALNTEAFF. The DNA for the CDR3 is TGTGCCAGCAGAAAAATCGGACAGGGGGCTTTGAACACTGAAGCTTTCTTT.

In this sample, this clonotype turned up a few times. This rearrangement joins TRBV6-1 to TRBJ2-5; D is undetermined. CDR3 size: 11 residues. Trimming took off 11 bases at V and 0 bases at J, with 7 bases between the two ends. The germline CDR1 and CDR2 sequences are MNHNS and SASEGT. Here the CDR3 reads CAAQYQETQYF. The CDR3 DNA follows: TGTGCCGCACAGTACCAAGAGACCCAGTACTTC.

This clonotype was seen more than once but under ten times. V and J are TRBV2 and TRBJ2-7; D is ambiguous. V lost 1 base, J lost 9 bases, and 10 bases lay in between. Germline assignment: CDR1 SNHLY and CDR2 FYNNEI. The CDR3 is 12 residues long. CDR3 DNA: TGTGCCAGCAGTGAAGACGGCGGAACGCAGTACTTC. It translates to CASSEDGGTQYF.

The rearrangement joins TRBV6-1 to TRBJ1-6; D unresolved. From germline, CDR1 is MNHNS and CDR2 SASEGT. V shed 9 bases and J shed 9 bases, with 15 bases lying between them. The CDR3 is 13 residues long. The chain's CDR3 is CASGQTVISPLHF. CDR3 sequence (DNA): TGTGCCAGTGGTCAAACGGTTATTTCACCCCTCCACTTT.